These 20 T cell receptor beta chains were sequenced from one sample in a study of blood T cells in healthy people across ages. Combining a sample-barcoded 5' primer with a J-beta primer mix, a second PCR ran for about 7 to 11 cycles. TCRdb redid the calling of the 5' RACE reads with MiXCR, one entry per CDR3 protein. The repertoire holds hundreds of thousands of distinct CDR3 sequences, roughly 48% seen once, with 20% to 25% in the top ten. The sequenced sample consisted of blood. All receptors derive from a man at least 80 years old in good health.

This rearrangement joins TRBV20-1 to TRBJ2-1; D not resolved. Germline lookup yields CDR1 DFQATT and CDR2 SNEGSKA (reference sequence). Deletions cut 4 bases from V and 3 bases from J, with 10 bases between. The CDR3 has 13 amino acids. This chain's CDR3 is CSAMGSVYNEQFF. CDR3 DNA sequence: TGCAGTGCTATGGGGTCTGTCTACAATGAGCAGTTCTTC.

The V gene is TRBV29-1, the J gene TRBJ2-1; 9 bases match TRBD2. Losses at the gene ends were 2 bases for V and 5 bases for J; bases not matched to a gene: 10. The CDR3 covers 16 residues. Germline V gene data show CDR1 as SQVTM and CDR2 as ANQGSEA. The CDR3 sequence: CSVESVIAGVHNEQFF. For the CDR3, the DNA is TGCAGCGTTGAATCGGTGATAGCGGGGGTCCACAATGAGCAGTTCTTC.

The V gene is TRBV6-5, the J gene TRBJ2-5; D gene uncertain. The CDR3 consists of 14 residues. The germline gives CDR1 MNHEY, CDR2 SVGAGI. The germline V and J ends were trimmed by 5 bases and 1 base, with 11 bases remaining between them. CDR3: CASSPGQIQETQYF. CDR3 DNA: TGTGCCAGCAGTCCCGGTCAGATCCAAGAGACCCAGTACTTC.

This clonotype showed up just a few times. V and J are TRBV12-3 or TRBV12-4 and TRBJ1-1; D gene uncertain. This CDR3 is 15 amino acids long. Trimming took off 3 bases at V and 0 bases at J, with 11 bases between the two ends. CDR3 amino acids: CASSFGKKLNTEAFF. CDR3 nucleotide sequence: TGTGCCAGCAGTTTCGGAAAAAAGTTGAACACTGAAGCTTTCTTT.

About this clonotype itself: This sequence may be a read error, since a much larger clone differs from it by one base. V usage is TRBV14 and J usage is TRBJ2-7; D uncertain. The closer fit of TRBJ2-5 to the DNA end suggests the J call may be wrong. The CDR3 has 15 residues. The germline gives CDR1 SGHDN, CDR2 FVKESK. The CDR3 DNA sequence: TGTGCCAGCAGCCTTATTCGGTCCCCGGGTCGGACCCAGTACTTC. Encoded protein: CASSLIRSPGRTQYF.

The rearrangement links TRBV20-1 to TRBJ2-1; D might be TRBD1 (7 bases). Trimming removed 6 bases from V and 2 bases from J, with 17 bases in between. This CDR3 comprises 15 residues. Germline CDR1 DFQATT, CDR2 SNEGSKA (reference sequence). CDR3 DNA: TGCAGTGCCCGCGAGGGGGCGGGAACCTACAATGAGCAGTTCTTC. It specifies CSAREGAGTYNEQFF.

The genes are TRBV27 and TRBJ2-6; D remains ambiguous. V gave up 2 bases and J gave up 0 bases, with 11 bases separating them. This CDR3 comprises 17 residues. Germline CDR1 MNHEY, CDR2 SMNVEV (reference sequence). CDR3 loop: CASSLESADSGANVLTF. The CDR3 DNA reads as TGTGCCAGCAGTTTAGAATCTGCCGACTCTGGGGCCAACGTCCTGACTTTC. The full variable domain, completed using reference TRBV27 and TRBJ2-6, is EAQVTQNPRYLITVTGKKLTVTCSQNMNHEYMSWYRQDPGLGLRQIYYSMNVEVTDKGDVPEGYKVSRKEKRNFPLILESPSPNQTSLYFCASSLESADSGANVLTFGAGSRLTVL.

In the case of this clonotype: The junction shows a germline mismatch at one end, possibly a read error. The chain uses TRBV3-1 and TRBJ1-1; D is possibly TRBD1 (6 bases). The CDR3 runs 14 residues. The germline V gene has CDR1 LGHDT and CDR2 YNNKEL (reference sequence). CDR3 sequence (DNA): TGTGTCAGCAGCCTGACAGGTAATCCCCCTGAAGCTTTCTTT. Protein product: CVSSLTGNPPEAFF.

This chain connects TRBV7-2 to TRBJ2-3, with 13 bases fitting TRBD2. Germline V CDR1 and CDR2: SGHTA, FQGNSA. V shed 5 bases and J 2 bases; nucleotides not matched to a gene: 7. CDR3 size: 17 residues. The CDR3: CASSTQGLAGTTDTQYF. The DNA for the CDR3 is TGTGCCAGCAGCACACAGGGACTAGCGGGGACCACAGATACGCAGTATTTT.

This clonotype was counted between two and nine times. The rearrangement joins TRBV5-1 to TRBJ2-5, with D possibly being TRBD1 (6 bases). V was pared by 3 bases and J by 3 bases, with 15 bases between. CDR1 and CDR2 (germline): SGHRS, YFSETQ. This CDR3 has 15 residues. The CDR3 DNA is TGCGCCAGCAGCTATAACCTTAGGACAGAAGAGACCCAGTACTTC. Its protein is CASSYNLRTEETQYF.

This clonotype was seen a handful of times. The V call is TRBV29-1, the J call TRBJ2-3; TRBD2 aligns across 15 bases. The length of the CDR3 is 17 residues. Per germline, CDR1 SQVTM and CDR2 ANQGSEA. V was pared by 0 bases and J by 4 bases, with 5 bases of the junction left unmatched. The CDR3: CSVEEPGLAGGADTQYF. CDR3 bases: TGCAGCGTTGAAGAACCGGGACTAGCGGGAGGTGCAGATACGCAGTATTTT.

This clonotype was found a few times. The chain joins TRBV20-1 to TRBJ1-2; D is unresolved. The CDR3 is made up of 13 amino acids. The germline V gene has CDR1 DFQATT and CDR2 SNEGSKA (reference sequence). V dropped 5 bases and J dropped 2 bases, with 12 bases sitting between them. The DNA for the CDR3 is TGCAGTGCTGGAGGACTGATAAACTATGGCTACACCTTC. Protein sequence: CSAGGLINYGYTF.

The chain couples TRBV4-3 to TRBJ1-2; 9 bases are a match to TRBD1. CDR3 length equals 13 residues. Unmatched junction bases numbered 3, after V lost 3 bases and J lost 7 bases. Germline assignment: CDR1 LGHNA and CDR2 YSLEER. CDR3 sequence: CASSHEGQGGYTF. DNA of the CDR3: TGCGCCAGCAGCCACGAGGGACAGGGTGGCTACACCTTC.

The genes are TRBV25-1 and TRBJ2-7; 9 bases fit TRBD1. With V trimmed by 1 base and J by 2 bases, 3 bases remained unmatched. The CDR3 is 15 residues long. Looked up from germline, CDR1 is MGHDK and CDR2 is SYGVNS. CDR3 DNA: TGTGCCAGCAGTGAATCCGGGACAGGGACCTACGAGCAGTACTTC. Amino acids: CASSESGTGTYEQYF.

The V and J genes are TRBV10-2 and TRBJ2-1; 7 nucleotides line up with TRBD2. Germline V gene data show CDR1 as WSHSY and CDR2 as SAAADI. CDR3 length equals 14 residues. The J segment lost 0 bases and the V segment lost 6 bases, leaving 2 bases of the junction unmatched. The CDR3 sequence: CASRAGSSYNEQFF. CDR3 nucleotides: TGCGCCAGCAGAGCGGGGAGCTCCTACAATGAGCAGTTCTTC.

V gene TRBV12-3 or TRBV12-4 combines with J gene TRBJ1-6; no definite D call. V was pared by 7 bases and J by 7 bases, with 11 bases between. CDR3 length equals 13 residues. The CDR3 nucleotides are TGTGCCAGCACTCAGATACGAAATTCACCCCTCCACTTT. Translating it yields CASTQIRNSPLHF.

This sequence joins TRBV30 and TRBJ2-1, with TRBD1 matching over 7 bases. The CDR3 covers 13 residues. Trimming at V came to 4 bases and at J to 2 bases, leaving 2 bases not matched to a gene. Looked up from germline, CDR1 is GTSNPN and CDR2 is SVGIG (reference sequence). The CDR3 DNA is TGTGCCTGGAAAACAGGGGCCTACAATGAGCAGTTCTTC. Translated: CAWKTGAYNEQFF.

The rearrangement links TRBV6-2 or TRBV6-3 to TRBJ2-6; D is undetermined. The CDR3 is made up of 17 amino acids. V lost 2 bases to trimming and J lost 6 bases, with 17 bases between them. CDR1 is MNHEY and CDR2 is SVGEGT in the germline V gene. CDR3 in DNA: TGTGCCAGCAGTTACCTGGCGGCAGGTGTTTTGGCCAACGTCCTGACTTTC. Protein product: CASSYLAAGVLANVLTF.

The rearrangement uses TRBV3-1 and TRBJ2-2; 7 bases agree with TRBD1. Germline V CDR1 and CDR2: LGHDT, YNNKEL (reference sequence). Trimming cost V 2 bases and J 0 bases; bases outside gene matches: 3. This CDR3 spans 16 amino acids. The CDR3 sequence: CASSQRGQTNTGELFF. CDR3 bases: TGTGCCAGCAGCCAACGGGGACAGACGAACACCGGGGAGCTGTTTTTT.

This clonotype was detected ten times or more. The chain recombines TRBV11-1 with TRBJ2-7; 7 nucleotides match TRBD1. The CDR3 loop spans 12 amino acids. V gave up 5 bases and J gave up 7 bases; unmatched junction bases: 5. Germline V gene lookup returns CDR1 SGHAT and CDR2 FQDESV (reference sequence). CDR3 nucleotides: TGTGCCAGCAGCATAAAGACAGGGGAGCAGTACTTC. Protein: CASSIKTGEQYF.